The clone carrying this T cell receptor beta chain appeared a single time. The repertoire was sequenced with immunoSEQ multiplex PCR; TCRdb's copy has only in-frame clones and lacks some. The table has 140,000 to 150,000 clones, over 60% seen once. CDR3 size: 16 residues. Germline CDR1 is SGHRS and CDR2 is YFSETQ. With V trimmed by 1 base and J by 3 bases, 7 bases remained unmatched. The sample comes from a study of blood T cell repertoires in COVID-19. The receptor was isolated from a man aged 50 or older with acute or convalescent COVID-19. The chain uses TRBV5-1 and TRBJ2-3; 8 bases agree with TRBD2. The sample consisted of peripheral blood. Here the CDR3 DNA reads TGCGCCAGCAGCTTGTTTGGCGGGGGGTTAACAGATACGCAGTATTTT. It is translated as CASSLFGGGLTDTQYF. Full variable domain (outside the CDR3, taken from reference TRBV5-1 and TRBJ2-3): KAGVTQTPRYLIKTRGQQVTLSCSPISGHRSVSWYQQTPGQGLQFLFEYFSETQRNKGNFPGRFSGRQFSNSRSEMNVSTLELGDSALYLCASSLFGGGLTDTQYFGPGTRLTVL.